A single T cell receptor beta chain is shown here with its context. This record belongs to a study of blood T cell repertoires in COVID-19. Across the study: Researchers got acute and convalescent COVID-19 samples from the United States, Italy and Spain. T cells, B-cell-depleted T cells, or PBMCs provided the cDNA or gDNA that served as material.

In the source study's methods: Amplification of reference gene primers was used by the study to estimate nucleated cell counts. Sequenced by immunoSEQ multiplex PCR; TCRdb stores in-frame clones only, minus some. V, J and clone size are those of that table, while D and trimming were read from the DNA. The sample includes approximately 100,000 clones, approximately 93% of them seen just once. Trimming removed 6 bases from V and 8 bases from J; junction bases left unmatched: 7. Germline V CDR1 and CDR2: MDHEN, SYDVKM. This CDR3 has 13 amino acids. This TCR derives from a man in his sixties with acute or convalescent COVID-19. The sample consisted of peripheral blood. This sequence joins TRBV28 and TRBJ1-2; 9 bases are a match to TRBD1. The CDR3 here is CASSKQGALGYTF. CDR3 DNA: TGTGCCAGCAGCAAACAGGGGGCTCTCGGCTACACCTTC.